Listed below are T cell receptor beta chains from one sample, sequenced in a study of T-cell memory formation after mild COVID-19. TCRdb passed the 5' RACE reads through MiXCR, listing each CDR3 protein once. Seen here are approximately 210,000 distinct CDR3 sequences, approximately 20% observed once, and the top ten hold 2% to 2.5%. Sequencing was done on a sample of PBMCs or a T cell subset sorted from them (not recorded which). The origin of the receptors is an adult woman who had mild COVID-19 (a few samples of this study predate the infection). Cell type and time point are not known. CDR3s include the opening cysteine and the closing phenylalanine or tryptophan. The order of the fields is D gene, J gene, clone size, V gene, CDR3 DNA, CDR3 protein. A D gene is named only where the DNA matches it firmly. A row's size may be missing; if present it is once, few, many or a size class.

.,TRBJ1-5,.,TRBV20-1,TGCAGTGCTAGCCGGGGAGGCAATAGCAATCAGCCCCAGCATTTT,CSASRGGNSNQPQHF
.,TRBJ2-3,.,TRBV10-3,TGTGCCATCAGTGAGTCCCCTTTGCGGGACCCTAGCACAGATACGCAGTATTTT,CAISESPLRDPSTDTQYF
.,TRBJ2-7,.,TRBV5-1,TGCGCCAGCAGCTCCTTTTCTATTTCCTCGGGATACGAGCAGTACTTC,CASSSFSISSGYEQYF
.,TRBJ2-4,.,TRBV4-3,TGCGCCAGCAGCCAAGAGAGGCTACTAGCCAAAAACATTCAGTACTTC,CASSQERLLAKNIQYF
.,TRBJ1-5,.,TRBV18,TGTGCCAGCTCCACCACCCCTCCGACTAGCAATCAGCCCCAGCATTTT,CASSTTPPTSNQPQHF
TRBD2,TRBJ2-1,few,TRBV24-1,TGTGCCACCAGTGATTCCTCCTATATCGGCGGGAGGATATTGAATGAGCAGTTCTTC,CATSDSSYIGGRILNEQFF
TRBD1,TRBJ2-1,.,TRBV5-1,TGCGCCAGCAGCTTGGGGGACAGGGGGCTGGCTATTAGGCAGTTCTTC,CASSLGDRGLAIRQFF
.,TRBJ2-7,few,TRBV3-1,TGTGCCAGCAGCCCGGGTGGACAGCTAGTTAACTACGAGCAGTACTTC,CASSPGGQLVNYEQYF
TRBD1,TRBJ2-5,.,TRBV20-1,TGCAGTGCTAGTTCTGGAAACAGGGGGCTGCAAGAGACCCAGTACTTC,CSASSGNRGLQETQYF
.,TRBJ2-3,few,TRBV5-5,TGTGCCAGCGATCAGTCCACAGATACGCAGTATTTT,CASDQSTDTQYF
.,TRBJ2-5,few,TRBV18,TGTGCCAGCTCACCATCTCGGATCCAAGAGACCCAGTACTTC,CASSPSRIQETQYF
.,TRBJ2-7,few,TRBV19,TGTGCCAGTAGTATCGCCCACAGGTTTCCCTACGAGCAGTACTTC,CASSIAHRFPYEQYF
TRBD2,TRBJ2-7,.,TRBV5-5,TGTGCCAGCAGCTTGACTAGCGGGGCGCTCTACGAGCAGTACTTC,CASSLTSGALYEQYF
.,TRBJ2-1,.,TRBV23-1,TGCGCCAGCAGTCAATCGGCTGGGGAGAATGAGCAGTTCTTC,CASSQSAGENEQFF
.,TRBJ1-5,.,TRBV28,TGTGCCAGCAGTTTAGGGTTGTACCAGCCCCAGCATTTT,CASSLGLYQPQHF
.,TRBJ1-1,few,TRBV4-1,TGCGCCAGCAGCCATAAAGGTGTTGAGAACACTGAAGCTTTCTTT,CASSHKGVENTEAFF
.,TRBJ1-5,.,TRBV12-3/TRBV12-4,TGTGCCAGCAGCGGTAGCAATCAGCCCCAGCATTTT,CASSGSNQPQHF
.,TRBJ1-1,.,TRBV7-2,TGTGCCAGCAGCAGGCCGGGGGGGAACACTGAAGCTTTCTTT,CASSRPGGNTEAFF
.,TRBJ1-1,few,TRBV7-2,TGTGCCAGCAGCCGACGCGACAGCCTTGAAGCTTTCTTT,CASSRRDSLEAFF
TRBD2,TRBJ2-3,many,TRBV12-3/TRBV12-4,TGTGCCAGCAGCTTTAGCGGGGGTCGGGATACGCAGTATTTT,CASSFSGGRDTQYF
.,TRBJ1-2,.,TRBV30,TGTGCCTGGACAGGGACAACCTATGGCTACACCTTC,CAWTGTTYGYTF
.,TRBJ2-3,.,TRBV5-4,TGTGCCAGCAGCTCCCTAGGAATGAGCACAGATACGCAGTATTTT,CASSSLGMSTDTQYF
.,TRBJ1-2,.,TRBV7-2,TGTGCCAGCAGCCCGGACCTCTATGGCTACACCTTC,CASSPDLYGYTF
.,TRBJ1-4,few,TRBV30,TGTGCCTGGAGTAACCAGGGGAAGGACGAAAAACTGTTTTTT,CAWSNQGKDEKLFF
.,TRBJ2-3,.,TRBV7-2,TGTGCCAGCAACCGTGGACACCACCTTGGGCAGTATTTT,CASNRGHHLGQYF
.,TRBJ1-2,.,TRBV10-3,TGTGCCATCAGTGAGGGTGGACAGAGCTATGGCTACACCTTC,CAISEGGQSYGYTF
TRBD1,TRBJ1-5,once,TRBV6-5,TGTGCCAGCAGTAAAGGGACAGGGGCTCAGCCCCAGCATTTT,CASSKGTGAQPQHF
.,TRBJ1-1,.,TRBV20-1,TGCAGTGCTAAGGTATTGCGGAGGACGAACACTGAAGCTTTCTTT,CSAKVLRRTNTEAFF
.,TRBJ2-5,few,TRBV11-2,TGTGCCAGCAGCTTTATGGGGACCCAGTACTTC,CASSFMGTQYF
.,TRBJ2-1,many,TRBV5-1,TGCGCCAGCAGCTTCCCGGGACATGGCAATGAGCAGTTCTTC,CASSFPGHGNEQFF
TRBD1,TRBJ1-6,few,TRBV6-5,TGTGCCAGCAGTCCCCGGGGGGACAGGGGCACTTCCTCACCCCTCCACTTT,CASSPRGDRGTSSPLHF
TRBD2,TRBJ2-3,.,TRBV10-3,TGTGCCATCAGTGGCGGGGGAAGCACAGATACGCAGTATTTT,CAISGGGSTDTQYF
.,TRBJ2-2,few,TRBV5-1,TGCGCCAGCAGCTCCCCCGGGAGGGGGCAAGTCACCGGGGAGCTGTTTTTT,CASSSPGRGQVTGELFF
.,TRBJ1-1,.,TRBV20-1,TGCAGTGCTAGAGATGCAGGTAGGGGCACTGAAGCTTTCTTT,CSARDAGRGTEAFF
TRBD1,TRBJ2-5,once,TRBV2,TGTGCCAGCAGTGAAGCGCAGACAGGGGTAGAGACCCAGTACTTC,CASSEAQTGVETQYF
TRBD1,TRBJ1-5,few,TRBV12-3/TRBV12-4,TGTGCCAGCAGTCGAACAGGGGCCAATCAGCCCCAGCATTTT,CASSRTGANQPQHF
.,TRBJ2-7,few,TRBV12-3/TRBV12-4,TGTGCCAGCAGTTTCCGAAGGGGTTCCTACGAGCAGTACTTC,CASSFRRGSYEQYF
.,TRBJ1-2,.,TRBV6-1,TGTGCCAGCAGGGCCCTTGGGTCCTATGGCTACACCTTC,CASRALGSYGYTF
TRBD1,TRBJ1-2,few,TRBV3-1,TGTGCCAGCAGCCAAGACCTGGGACAGTACTATGGCTACACCTTC,CASSQDLGQYYGYTF
.,TRBJ2-3,.,TRBV3-1,TGTGCCAGCAGCCCCCGACAGACAGTCCTCACAGATACGCAGTATTTT,CASSPRQTVLTDTQYF
.,TRBJ1-1,few,TRBV12-3/TRBV12-4,TGTGCCAGCAGTTTAGGAGGGCCTTACACTGAAGCTTTCTTT,CASSLGGPYTEAFF
.,TRBJ2-2,few,TRBV10-3,TGTGCCATCAGTTTAGGGACCACGAACACCGGGGAGCTGTTTTTT,CAISLGTTNTGELFF
.,TRBJ1-1,.,TRBV19,TGTGCCAGTAGTGGGGGTGATTGGCGCAGACACACTGAAGCTTTCTTT,CASSGGDWRRHTEAFF
.,TRBJ2-3,many,TRBV5-1,TGCGCCAGCAGCCGCGGGACACAGGGCACAGATACGCAGTATTTT,CASSRGTQGTDTQYF
.,TRBJ1-1,.,TRBV12-3/TRBV12-4,TGTGCCAGCAGTTTAGTCCCTAGGCCTGAAGCTTTCTTT,CASSLVPRPEAFF
TRBD1,TRBJ2-5,.,TRBV9,TGTGCCAGCAGCGCATCCGGGACAGGGGAAGAGACCCAGTACTTC,CASSASGTGEETQYF
.,TRBJ2-7,.,TRBV20-1,TGCAGTGCTAGAGATTTGAACGAGCAGTACTTC,CSARDLNEQYF
.,TRBJ1-1,few,TRBV6-1,TGTGCCAGCAGTGACTCAGCTTTCTTT,CASSDSAFF
.,TRBJ2-7,.,TRBV5-1,TGCGCCAGCAGCTTGAGAGGGGACGAGCAGTACTTC,CASSLRGDEQYF
.,TRBJ1-1,.,TRBV3-1,TGTGCCAGCAGCCAAGGAGTAGGGAGGAACACTGAAGCTTTCTTT,CASSQGVGRNTEAFF
TRBD1,TRBJ1-2,.,TRBV11-3,TGTGCCAGCAGCTTAGACTCGACAGGGTTGAACTATGGCTACACCTTC,CASSLDSTGLNYGYTF
.,TRBJ2-3,.,TRBV7-2,TGTGCCAGCAGCCTCTATAATGCAGATACGCAGTATTTT,CASSLYNADTQYF
.,TRBJ2-1,.,TRBV4-3,TGCGCCAGCAGCCAAGTCTTCACTAGGGGGATCCTGTTTTCCTCCTACAATGAGCAGTTCTTC,CASSQVFTRGILFSSYNEQFF
TRBD2,TRBJ2-3,.,TRBV12-3/TRBV12-4,TGTGCCAGCAGTTCGAGCGGACTAGCTACGCAGTATTTT,CASSSSGLATQYF
TRBD1,TRBJ1-2,.,TRBV4-2,TGTGCCAGCAGCCAAGCGGGGACAGCCTATGGCTACACCTTC,CASSQAGTAYGYTF
.,TRBJ1-5,.,TRBV20-1,TGCAGTGCTTTTAGGACAGATAGCAATCAGCCCCAGCATTTT,CSAFRTDSNQPQHF
.,TRBJ2-5,few,TRBV10-3,TGTGCCATCAGTGTAGGCTCTGAGGAGACCCAGTACTTC,CAISVGSEETQYF